Shown below are 32 T cell receptor beta chains from a single sample sequenced in a study of T cells in Graves' hyperthyroidism and ophthalmopathy. TCR beta CDR3 region amplification was performed from RNA transcripts. With the HTBI primer set, the TCR CDR3 went through a first round of RT-PCR. A single record per CDR3 protein comes from TCRdb applying MiXCR to the multiplex PCR reads. The sample includes roughly 100,000 distinct CDR3 sequences, around 42% of them seen just once. The source material was peripheral blood or thyroid tissue (not recorded which). The source of these receptors is a woman aged 25 to 39 with Graves' hyperthyroidism.

This clonotype was detected many times. The chain joins TRBV13 to TRBJ2-7, with D hard to call. Trimming pared 5 bases from V and 0 bases from J, leaving 20 bases between. The CDR3 loop spans 17 amino acids. Germline V lookup: CDR1 PRHDT, CDR2 FYEKMQ (reference sequence). CDR3 amino acids: CASSSPKGSTSSYEQYF. The CDR3, as DNA: TGTGCCAGCAGCAGCCCCAAGGGCAGCACCAGCTCCTACGAGCAGTACTTC.

The V and J genes are TRBV10-2 and TRBJ2-5, with 9 bases aligning to TRBD1. The CDR3 loop spans 12 amino acids. The ends lost 10 bases at V and 5 bases at J; junction bases unmatched: 5. CDR1 and CDR2 from the germline V gene are WSHSY and SAAADI. The CDR3 DNA follows: TGCGCCAAGGGACAGGGAGGGGAGACCCAGTACTTC. Encoded protein: CAKGQGGETQYF.

In regard to this clonotype: Since a much larger clone is just one base distant, this may be a read error. V gene TRBV11-1 combines with J gene TRBJ1-1; no firm D call. The CDR3 covers 17 residues. Per germline, CDR1 SGHAT and CDR2 FQDESV (reference sequence). V was clipped by 3 bases and J by 0 bases, with 17 bases between them. The CDR3 reads CASSFPCRGLVNTEAFF. The CDR3, as DNA: TGTGCCAGCAGCTTTCCCTGCAGAGGACTTGTGAACACTGAAGCTTTCTTT.

The chain combines TRBV19 with TRBJ1-1, with D possibly matching TRBD1 (6 bases). Germline assignment: CDR1 LNHDA and CDR2 SQIVND (reference sequence). CDR3 length: 14 residues. V was trimmed by 9 bases and J by 4 bases, leaving 18 bases between them. CDR3 in DNA: TGTGCCAGCAGCCCCCGAAAGGGGGGCACTGAAGCTTTCTTT. It is translated as CASSPRKGGTEAFF.

This clonotype was seen many times. This chain uses TRBV9 with TRBJ1-2; 8 positions agree with TRBD1. CDR3 size: 15 residues. Germline V gives CDR1 SGDLS, CDR2 YYNGEE. The V segment lost 3 bases and the J segment 10 bases; nucleotides outside the gene matches: 14. Written as DNA, the CDR3 is TGTGCCAGCAGCGCGACAGGGGACCCTTTTCGCGTCTACACCTTC. The encoded protein is CASSATGDPFRVYTF.

There are many counts of this clonotype. This sequence joins TRBV7-9 and TRBJ1-1; no reliable D call. Trimming shortened V by 1 base and J by 1 base, and 10 bases separated the two germline ends. The CDR3 spans 15 residues. CDR1 and CDR2 from the germline V gene are SEHNR and FQNEAQ (reference sequence). CDR3 bases: TGTGCCAGCAGCTTAGATGCGGGGTGGAACACTGAAGCTTTCTTT. Its translation is CASSLDAGWNTEAFF. The full variable domain, its missing parts supplied by reference TRBV7-9 and TRBJ1-1, is DTGVSQNPRHKITKRGQNVTFRCDPISEHNRLYWYRQTLGQGPEFLTYFQNEAQLEKSRLLSDRFSAERPKGSFSTLEIQRTEQGDSAMYLCASSLDAGWNTEAFFGQGTRLTVV.

This chain links TRBV7-9 with TRBJ1-2, with unresolved D. V lost 5 bases to trimming and J lost 6 bases, with 10 bases between them. The germline gives CDR1 SEHNR, CDR2 FQNEAQ (reference sequence). The CDR3 has 12 residues. CDR3 sequence: CASSEQLDGYTF. Here the CDR3 DNA reads TGTGCCAGCAGCGAGCAGCTGGATGGCTACACCTTC. The full variable domain, its missing parts supplied by reference TRBV7-9 and TRBJ1-2, is DTGVSQNPRHKITKRGQNVTFRCDPISEHNRLYWYRQTLGQGPEFLTYFQNEAQLEKSRLLSDRFSAERPKGSFSTLEIQRTEQGDSAMYLCASSEQLDGYTFGSGTRLTVV.

This clonotype was detected ten times or more. The V and J genes are TRBV6-5 and TRBJ1-3; D ambiguous. V lost 5 bases and J lost 8, with 13 bases in between. This CDR3 has 13 amino acids. Germline-derived CDR1 and CDR2 are MNHEY and SVGAGI. The CDR3 protein is CASSAPNRDTIYF. In nucleotides, the CDR3 is TGTGCCAGCAGTGCCCCAAACCGGGACACCATATATTTT.

This clonotype appeared many times. The chain employs TRBV6-1 and TRBJ2-7; 8 positions agree with TRBD2. Germline trimming cut 5 bases from V and 10 bases from J; bases unmatched to any gene: 10. Germline V lookup: CDR1 MNHNS, CDR2 SASEGT. This CDR3 is built from 13 residues. CDR3 sequence: CASSTDSSGAQYF. In nucleotides, the CDR3 is TGTGCCAGCAGTACTGACAGTAGCGGGGCTCAGTACTTC.

This clonotype came up many times. J is TRBJ2-7 and V is TRBV30, with D hard to call. In germline, CDR1 is GTSNPN, CDR2 SVGIG (reference sequence). The CDR3 spans 11 residues. The V and J ends lost 5 bases and 2 bases respectively, with 7 bases between them. This CDR3 is CAWGVAYEQYF. The CDR3 DNA is TGTGCCTGGGGGGTCGCCTACGAGCAGTACTTC.

The chain has TRBV7-9 and TRBJ1-2; weak D call: TRBD1 (6 bases). Germline assignment: CDR1 SEHNR and CDR2 FQNEAQ (reference sequence). The ends were cut back, 5 bases at V and 12 bases at J, with 19 bases in the middle. The CDR3 length is 13 residues. The CDR3 loop is CASSGLGGSGNTF. As DNA, the CDR3 is TGTGCCAGCAGCGGGCTGGGGGGCTCTGGAAACACCTTC.

Turning to this clonotype: One junction end does not reproduce the germline sequence, and a read error may be involved. The chain is built from TRBV29-1 and TRBJ2-7; tentatively, D is TRBD2 (6 bases). The CDR3 is 14 residues long. Germline CDR1 SQVTM, CDR2 ANQGSEA. CDR3: CSVGSGGFFYGQYF. CDR3 DNA sequence: TGCAGCGTGGGCTCCGGGGGTTTCTTCTACGGGCAGTACTTC.

This chain links TRBV21-1 with TRBJ1-1; TRBD1 is taken as the D call from the table, unchecked against the DNA. TRBV21-1 is given as a pseudogene. CDR3 length: 16 residues. The CDR3 DNA is TGTGCCAGCAGCAAGGAAGGACAGGGATGGAACACTGAAGCTTTCTTT. As protein: CASSKEGQGWNTEAFF.

The CDR3 here is CASSGRTDETQYF. CDR3 sequence (DNA): TGTGCCAGCAGTGGGCGGACAGATGAGACCCAGTACTTC. This chain connects TRBV2 to TRBJ2-5; perhaps TRBD1 as D (6 bases). The CDR3 runs to 13 residues. Germline CDR1 and CDR2: SNHLY and FYNNEI. Trimming removed 4 bases from V and 5 bases from J, with 11 bases in between.

This clonotype was counted ten times or more. This chain connects TRBV7-9 to TRBJ1-3, with D hard to call. CDR1 and CDR2 from the germline V gene are SEHNR and FQNEAQ (reference sequence). V was clipped by 2 bases and J by 0 bases, with 8 bases between them. The CDR3 sequence is 15 residues long. The CDR3 loop is CASSLRVYSGNTIYF. The CDR3 nucleotides are TGTGCCAGCAGCTTAAGAGTTTACTCTGGAAACACCATATATTTT.

This clonotype was detected ten times or more. In nucleotides, the CDR3 is TGTGCCAGCAGCAGAGGGGACAGGGGAAGCAATCAGCCCCAGCATTTT. The encoded protein is CASSRGDRGSNQPQHF. The V gene is TRBV7-9, the J gene TRBJ1-5, with 10 bases aligning to TRBD1. CDR1 is SEHNR, CDR2 FQNEAQ, per germline (reference sequence). V trimming: 5 bases; J trimming: 1 base; junction bases outside the gene matches: 5. This CDR3 has 16 amino acids.

With respect to this clonotype: The junction does not match germline at one end; this may be a read error. The chain couples TRBV10-3 to TRBJ1-2; 7 positions match TRBD1. This CDR3 comprises 14 residues. Germline V gives CDR1 ENHRY, CDR2 SYGVKD. This CDR3 is CAIRSNPSSGTENF. DNA of the CDR3: TGTGCCATCAGGTCAAACCCCTCCTCCGGGACAGAAAACTTC.

The V call is TRBV28, the J call TRBJ1-4; possibly TRBD1 for D (6 bases). Germline CDR1 and CDR2: MDHEN and SYDVKM. The CDR3 covers 13 residues. Trimming removed 2 bases from V and 8 bases from J, with 9 bases in between. Here the CDR3 reads CASSLGGGEKLFF. CDR3 coding DNA: TGTGCCAGCAGTTTAGGGGGCGGGGAAAAACTGTTTTTT.

In its sample, this clonotype was seen many times. This chain links TRBV6-2 or TRBV6-3 with TRBJ2-7; 9 nucleotides align to TRBD1. The germline CDR1 and CDR2 sequences are MNHEY and SVGEGT. The CDR3 covers 14 residues. Trimming at V came to 6 bases and at J to 4 bases, leaving 7 bases not matched to a gene. The CDR3 DNA follows: TGTGCCAGCAGCCCTATGACAGGGGGATACGAGCAGTACTTC. Protein product: CASSPMTGGYEQYF.

This clonotype was observed at least ten times. J is TRBJ1-1 and V is TRBV11-2, with unresolved D. In germline, CDR1 is SGHAT, CDR2 FQNNGV. The CDR3 is 13 residues long. The V end was cut by 2 bases, the J end by 3 bases, with 7 bases between. The CDR3 loop reads CASSLHGDTEAFF. The DNA for the CDR3 is TGTGCCAGCAGCTTACATGGGGACACTGAAGCTTTCTTT.

This clonotype was detected many times. V usage is TRBV5-8 and J usage is TRBJ2-5; no definite D call. Trimming removed 5 bases from V and 4 bases from J, with 15 bases in between. Germline values: CDR1 SGHTS, CDR2 YDEGEE. This CDR3 has 14 residues. The CDR3 region is CASRHPPGRETQYF. DNA of the CDR3: TGTGCCAGCAGACACCCCCCAGGCAGAGAGACCCAGTACTTC.

V usage is TRBV10-3 and J usage is TRBJ2-7; TRBD1 is a possible D gene (5 bases). V was shortened by 8 bases and J by 3 bases, with 17 bases between the two germline ends. This CDR3 spans 14 amino acids. Germline CDR1 reads ENHRY; CDR2 reads SYGVKD. The CDR3 protein is CAIGADRLDYEQYF. The CDR3, as DNA: TGTGCCATCGGGGCTGACAGACTCGACTACGAGCAGTACTTC.

This chain uses TRBV7-6 with TRBJ1-4; 11 nucleotides agree with TRBD1. The CDR3 extends over 15 amino acids. Losses at the gene ends were 5 bases for V and 4 bases for J; bases not matched to a gene: 3. Per germline, CDR1 SGHVS and CDR2 FNYEAQ. This CDR3 is CASSPDRGHNEKLFF. CDR3 bases: TGTGCCAGCAGCCCGGACAGGGGGCATAATGAAAAACTGTTTTTT. The full variable domain, with the rest looked up from reference TRBV7-6 and TRBJ1-4, is GAGVSQSPRYKVTKRGQDVALRCDPISGHVSLYWYRQALGQGPEFLTYFNYEAQQDKSGLPNDRFSAERPEGSISTLTIQRTEQRDSAMYRCASSPDRGHNEKLFFGSGTQLSVL.

The chain recombines TRBV5-6 with TRBJ1-1, with TRBD1 matching 8 bases. Germline V CDR1 and CDR2: SGHDT, YYEEEE. There are 17 residues in the CDR3. After removal of 5 bases from V and 2 bases from J, the junction contained 14 bases not matched to a gene. In nucleotides, the CDR3 is TGTGCCAGCAGTTTACTCCAGGGGGCGATCGGAAACACTGAAGCTTTCTTT. Translating gives CASSLLQGAIGNTEAFF.

This clonotype was observed many times. V gene TRBV5-5 combines with J gene TRBJ1-2, with D tentatively TRBD1 (6 bases). Deletions cut 3 bases from V and 4 bases from J, with 19 bases between. CDR1 SGHKS and CDR2 YYEKEE come from the germline V gene (reference sequence). The CDR3 has 16 amino acids. The CDR3: CASSWTAVSASYGYTF. CDR3 nucleotides: TGTGCCAGCAGCTGGACAGCGGTCTCTGCCTCCTATGGCTACACCTTC.

This clonotype has a handful of counts. V and J are TRBV7-2 and TRBJ2-5; 13 bases map to TRBD2. The CDR3 contains 16 residues. The germline gives CDR1 SGHTA, CDR2 FQGNSA. After removal of 3 bases from V and 5 bases from J, the junction contained 6 bases not matched to a gene. CDR3 protein: CASSFGLAGVRETQYF. DNA for the CDR3: TGTGCCAGCAGCTTCGGACTAGCGGGAGTGCGGGAGACCCAGTACTTC. The full variable domain, with the rest looked up from reference TRBV7-2 and TRBJ2-5, is GAGVSQSPSNKVTEKGKDVELRCDPISGHTALYWYRQSLGQGLEFLIYFQGNSAPDKSGLPSDRFSAERTGGSVSTLTIQRTQQEDSAVYLCASSFGLAGVRETQYFGPGTRLLVL.

This clonotype has ten or more counts. Compared with germline, one end of the junction differs, possibly owing to a read error. The gene calls are TRBV20-1 and TRBJ2-5; TRBD2 aligns across 10 bases. CDR1 is DFQATT, CDR2 SNEGSKA, per germline (reference sequence). The CDR3 contains 13 residues. The CDR3 spells CSSSGSYQDTQYF. The CDR3 region has the DNA TGCAGTTCTAGCGGGAGTTACCAAGATACCCAGTACTTC.

This chain links TRBV5-1 with TRBJ2-7; 11 bases are a match to TRBD1. V was pared by 5 bases and J by 1 base, with 8 bases of the junction left unmatched. The CDR3 consists of 16 residues. Germline V gene sequence: CDR1 SGHRS, CDR2 YFSETQ. CDR3 nucleotide sequence: TGCGCCAGCAGACCCGGGACAGGGGGTTCATCCTACGAGCAGTACTTC. Its translation: CASRPGTGGSSYEQYF.

This sequence joins TRBV15 and TRBJ2-5; the match to TRBD2 covers 7 bases. The CDR3 has 14 residues. V was pared by 0 bases and J by 5 bases, with 3 bases of the junction left unmatched. CDR1 is LNHNV, CDR2 YYDKDF, per germline (reference sequence). The CDR3 sequence is CATSREGGKETQYF. CDR3 DNA sequence: TGTGCCACCAGCAGAGAGGGGGGGAAGGAGACCCAGTACTTC. The variable domain in full, with the rest retrieved from reference TRBV15 and TRBJ2-5, is DAMVIQNPRYQVTQFGKPVTLSCSQTLNHNVMYWYQQKSSQAPKLLFHYYDKDFNNEADTPDNFQSRRPNTSFCFLDIRSPGLGDTAMYLCATSREGGKETQYFGPGTRLLVL.

This clonotype showed up many times. The V and J genes are TRBV2 and TRBJ1-1; D remains unclear. Trimming left V 7 bases short and J 1 base short, with 10 bases between. CDR3 length: 13 residues. Germline CDR1 reads SNHLY; CDR2 reads FYNNEI. In DNA, the CDR3 is TGTGCCAGCACTCTACTCTGGAACACTGAAGCTTTCTTT. Its translation: CASTLLWNTEAFF.

This clonotype was counted a few times. The V call is TRBV5-3, the J call TRBJ2-3, with 11 nucleotides matching TRBD2. TRBV5-3 is assigned to the ORF class and has an uncertain function. The CDR3 extends over 16 amino acids. V shed 8 bases and J 1 base; nucleotides not matched to a gene: 9. CDR3 loop: CASSFISGGGTDTQYF. The CDR3 region has the DNA TGTGCCAGCAGTTTTATTAGCGGGGGGGGCACAGATACGCAGTATTTT.

This clonotype was found many times. The V call is TRBV19, the J call TRBJ2-7; 8 bases match TRBD2. Germline trimming cut 3 bases from V and 0 bases from J; bases unmatched to any gene: 7. Germline V gene lookup returns CDR1 LNHDA and CDR2 SQIVND (reference sequence). This CDR3 contains 16 residues. The CDR3 coding sequence is TGTGCCAGTAGTATTTCCGCTGCGGGGGGCTCCTACGAGCAGTACTTC. The encoded protein is CASSISAAGGSYEQYF.